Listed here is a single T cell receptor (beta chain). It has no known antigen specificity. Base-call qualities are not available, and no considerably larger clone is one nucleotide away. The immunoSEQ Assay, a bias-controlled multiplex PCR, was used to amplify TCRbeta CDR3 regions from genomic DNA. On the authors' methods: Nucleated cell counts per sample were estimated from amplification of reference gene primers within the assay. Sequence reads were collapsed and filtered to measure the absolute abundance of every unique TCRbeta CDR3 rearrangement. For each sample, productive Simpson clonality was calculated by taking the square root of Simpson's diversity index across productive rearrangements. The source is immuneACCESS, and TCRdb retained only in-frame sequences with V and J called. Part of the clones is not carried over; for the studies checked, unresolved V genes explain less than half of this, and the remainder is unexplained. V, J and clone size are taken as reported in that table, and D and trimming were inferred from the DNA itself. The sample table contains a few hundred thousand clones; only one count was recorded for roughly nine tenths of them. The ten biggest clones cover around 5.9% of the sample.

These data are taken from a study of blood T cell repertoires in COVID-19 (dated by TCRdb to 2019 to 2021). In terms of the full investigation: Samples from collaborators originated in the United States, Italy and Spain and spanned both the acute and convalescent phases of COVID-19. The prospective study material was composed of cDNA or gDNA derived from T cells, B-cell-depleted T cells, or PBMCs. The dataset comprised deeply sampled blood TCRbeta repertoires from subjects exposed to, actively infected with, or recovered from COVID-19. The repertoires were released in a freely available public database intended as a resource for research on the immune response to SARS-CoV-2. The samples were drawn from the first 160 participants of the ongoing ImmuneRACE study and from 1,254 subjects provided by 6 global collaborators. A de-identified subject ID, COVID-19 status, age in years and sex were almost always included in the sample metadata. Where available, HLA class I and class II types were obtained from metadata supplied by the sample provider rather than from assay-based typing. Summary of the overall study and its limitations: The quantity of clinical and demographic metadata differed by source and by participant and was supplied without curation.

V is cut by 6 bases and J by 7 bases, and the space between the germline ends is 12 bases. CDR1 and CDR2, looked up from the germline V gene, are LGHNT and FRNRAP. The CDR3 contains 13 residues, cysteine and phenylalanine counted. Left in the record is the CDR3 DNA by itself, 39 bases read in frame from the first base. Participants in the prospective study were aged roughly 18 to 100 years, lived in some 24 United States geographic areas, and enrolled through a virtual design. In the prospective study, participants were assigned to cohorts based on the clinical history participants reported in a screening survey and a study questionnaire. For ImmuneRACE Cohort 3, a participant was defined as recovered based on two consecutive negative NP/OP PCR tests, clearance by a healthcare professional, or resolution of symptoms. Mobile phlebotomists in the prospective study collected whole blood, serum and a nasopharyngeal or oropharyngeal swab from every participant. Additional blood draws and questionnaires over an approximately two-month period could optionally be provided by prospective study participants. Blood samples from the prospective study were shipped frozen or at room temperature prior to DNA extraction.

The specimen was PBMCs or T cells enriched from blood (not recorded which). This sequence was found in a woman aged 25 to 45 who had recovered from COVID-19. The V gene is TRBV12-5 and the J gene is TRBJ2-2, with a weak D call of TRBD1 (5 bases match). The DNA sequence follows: TGTGCTAGTGGACTCGTCAGGGTCGGGGAGCTGTTTTTT. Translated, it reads CASGLVRVGELFF.